This paragraph covers one T cell receptor beta chain sequence. The antigen is not known. This sample is part of a study of post-analysis software for immune sequencing data. Unique molecular identifiers had been added to the TCR beta cDNA libraries. A single record per CDR3 protein comes from TCRdb applying MiXCR to the PCR reads. The sample carries some 690,000 distinct CDR3 sequences, 30% recorded once. Study-wide findings and caveats: Several TRBV segments were more frequent in patients than controls; TRBV5-6, TRBV5-1 and TRBV20-1 belonged to this group. When compared against controls, multiple sclerosis patients showed significantly lower normalized Chao1 diversity. Samples from a shared batch, those prepared together, strongly co-clustered by F measure.

The V gene lost 0 bases and the J gene lost 0 bases, with 12 bases spanning the gap. The CDR3 consists of 16 residues. Germline loops: CDR1 PRHDT, CDR2 FYEKMQ (reference sequence). The sequence was collected from a girl between 10 and 17 years old with multiple sclerosis. The V gene is TRBV13, the J gene TRBJ2-7; possible D gene TRBD2, 6 bases. Input material: blood. The CDR3 loop is CASSLGAGSSSYEQYF. The CDR3 DNA reads as TGTGCCAGCAGCTTAGGTGCGGGAAGCAGCTCCTACGAGCAGTACTTC.